This T cell receptor (beta chain) was sequenced for a study of shared clonotypes between healthy human individuals. About this clone: Its antigen is not known.

Overall study results and limits: Rarefaction showed sorted-subset sequencing was incomplete despite large depth. Roughly 4.6% of naive CD4 clonotypes were common to four donors.

Deep-level running was used for the assay. TCRdb's copy holds only in-frame clones and misses some; the assay was immunoSEQ multiplex PCR. This sample has over 1.5 million clones, with nearly 99% found just once. CDR3 length: 13 amino acids. Germline V gene sequence: CDR1 WNHNN, CDR2 SYGVQD (reference sequence). The V end lost 4 bases, the J end lost 6 bases, and 13 bases lay between the germline ends. The TCR was taken from a man aged 25 to 45 in good health. The V and J genes are TRBV10-1 and TRBJ2-7; a possible D gene is TRBD1 (6 bases). The specimen sequenced was naive CD4+ T cells sorted from blood. Regarding subset: CD45RA+ positively selected. This CDR3 reads CASSATGSVEQYF. CDR3 nucleotides: TGCGCCAGCAGTGCCACAGGGTCGGTCGAGCAGTACTTC.